The 14 T cell receptor beta chains presented below share a single source sample, sequenced in a study of control samples from healthy donors and cancer patients. Only in-frame clones appear in the TCRdb table, and some are missing; sequencing was by immunoSEQ multiplex PCR. The sample has tens of thousands of clones; roughly 83% are singletons. Sequenced: PBMCs. These receptors were collected from a man between 65 and 79 years old with lung cancer.

V and J are TRBV6-4 and TRBJ2-3; perhaps D is TRBD1 or TRBD2 (5 bases each). The germline V gene has CDR1 MRHNA and CDR2 SNTAGT. Trimming took off 1 base at V and 8 bases at J, with 10 bases between the two ends. The CDR3 sequence is 13 residues long. The DNA for the CDR3 is TGTGCCAGCAGTGACTGGGGGAGCGCTACGCAGTATTTT. This encodes CASSDWGSATQYF.

The chain combines TRBV29-1 with TRBJ1-5; D is perhaps TRBD1 (5 bases). V lost 6 bases, J lost 0 bases, and 12 bases lay in between. Germline V lookup: CDR1 SQVTM, CDR2 ANQGSEA. The CDR3 runs to 14 residues. The CDR3 sequence is CSVEWDDSNQPQHF. The CDR3 DNA reads as TGCAGCGTCGAATGGGACGATAGCAATCAGCCCCAGCATTTT. The entire variable domain, with the rest obtained from reference TRBV29-1 and TRBJ1-5, is as follows: SAVISQKPSRDICQRGTSLTIQCQVDSQVTMMFWYRQQPGQSLTLIATANQGSEATYESGFVIDKFPISRPNLTFSTLTVSNMSPEDSSIYLCSVEWDDSNQPQHFGDGTRLSIL.

The chain carries TRBV7-8 and TRBJ1-1; the D gene is possibly TRBD1 (5 bases). V was pared by 0 bases and J by 5 bases, with 13 bases between. CDR1 is SGHVS, CDR2 FQNEAQ, per germline. The CDR3 extends over 15 amino acids. The CDR3 nucleotides read TGTGCCAGCAGCTTAGCGTGGCAGGGCCAAACTGAAGCTTTCTTT. Residues: CASSLAWQGQTEAFF. The entire variable domain, with the rest obtained from reference TRBV7-8 and TRBJ1-1, is as follows: GAGVSQSPRYKVAKRGQDVALRCDPISGHVSLFWYQQALGQGPEFLTYFQNEAQLDKSGLPSDRFFAERPEGSVSTLKIQRTQQEDSAVYLCASSLAWQGQTEAFFGQGTRLTVV.

This sequence joins TRBV30 and TRBJ1-2; D possibly corresponds to TRBD1 (6 bases). V dropped 3 bases and J dropped 2 bases, with 19 bases sitting between them. This CDR3 is 16 amino acids long. Per germline, CDR1 GTSNPN and CDR2 SVGIG (reference sequence). The CDR3: CAWRPTGWGANYGYTF. CDR3 DNA sequence: TGTGCCTGGAGGCCCACTGGATGGGGGGCAAACTATGGCTACACCTTC.

The V gene is TRBV9, the J gene TRBJ1-1, with TRBD1 matching over 7 bases. Germline CDR1 reads SGDLS; CDR2 reads YYNGEE. The CDR3 consists of 15 residues. The V gene end was trimmed by 0 bases and the J gene end by 1 base; junction bases not matched to a gene: 3. CDR3 in DNA: TGTGCCAGCAGCGTAGGTACAGGGGCGAACACTGAAGCTTTCTTT. Translating it yields CASSVGTGANTEAFF.

The chain combines TRBV7-9 with TRBJ2-5, with D perhaps matching TRBD1 (6 bases). The CDR3 length is 13 residues. The V end was cut by 5 bases, the J end by 1 base, with 8 bases between. CDR1 and CDR2 from the germline V gene are SEHNR and FQNEAQ (reference sequence). The CDR3 DNA is TGTGCCAGCAGCCCGGACAGCCAAGAGACCCAGTACTTC. This encodes CASSPDSQETQYF.

This clone was seen more than once but under ten times. The chain is built from TRBV10-3 and TRBJ2-5; tentatively, D is TRBD1 (5 bases). The CDR3 loop spans 14 amino acids. The V gene lost 2 bases and the J gene lost 2 bases, with 9 bases spanning the gap. Germline V gives CDR1 ENHRY, CDR2 SYGVKD. The CDR3 DNA is TGTGCCATCAGTGAGCCGACAGTACAAGAGACCCAGTACTTC. Encoded protein: CAISEPTVQETQYF.

The rearrangement uses TRBV10-3 and TRBJ1-2, with D possibly matching TRBD1 (5 bases). Trimming pared 6 bases from V and 4 bases from J, leaving 12 bases between. The CDR3 has 13 residues. The germline CDR1 and CDR2 sequences are ENHRY and SYGVKD. CDR3 loop: CAIRDGTVYGYTF. Written as DNA, the CDR3 is TGTGCCATCAGGGACGGGACGGTCTATGGCTACACCTTC.

The CDR3 coding sequence is TGTGCCAGCAGCTGGGGACGAGAAACCTACGAGCAGTACTTC. Amino acid sequence: CASSWGRETYEQYF. J is TRBJ2-7 and V is TRBV5-6; D may correspond to TRBD1 or TRBD2 (5 bases each). Trimming left V 3 bases short and J 2 bases short, with 12 bases between. This CDR3 has 14 amino acids. CDR1 is SGHDT, CDR2 YYEEEE, per germline.

This sequence joins TRBV6-4 and TRBJ2-1, with D maybe TRBD2 (6 bases). Per the germline V gene, CDR1 is MRHNA and CDR2 is SNTAGT. The CDR3 extends over 14 amino acids. Deletions cut 4 bases from V and 4 bases from J, with 11 bases between. This CDR3 reads CASSVNSGYNEQFF. CDR3 DNA: TGTGCCAGCAGTGTAAACAGCGGGTACAATGAGCAGTTCTTC.

The J gene is TRBJ1-1, the V gene TRBV18; perhaps TRBD1 as D (5 bases). V lost 6 bases and J 0 bases, leaving 11 bases between the germline ends. CDR1 KGHSH and CDR2 LQKENI come from the germline V gene. This CDR3 contains 14 residues. CDR3: CASSLDIMNTEAFF. The CDR3 nucleotides read TGTGCCAGCTCTCTGGACATAATGAACACTGAAGCTTTCTTT.

The J gene is TRBJ1-5, the V gene TRBV21-1; the table's D call, TRBD1, has no DNA check behind it. TRBV21-1 is marked as a pseudogene. The CDR3 extends over 16 amino acids. CDR3 sequence reads: CASSKDNRDINQPQHF. CDR3 nucleotide sequence: TGTGCCAGCAGCAAGGACAACCGGGACATAAATCAGCCCCAGCATTTT.

The V call is TRBV19, the J call TRBJ1-1; D ambiguous. Germline CDR1 reads LNHDA; CDR2 reads SQIVND (reference sequence). The CDR3 contains 12 residues. The V end was cut by 1 base, the J end by 4 bases, with 4 bases between. The CDR3 DNA follows: TGTGCCAGTAGTATAGGCAGCACTGAAGCTTTCTTT. Translating it yields CASSIGSTEAFF.

Here the CDR3 DNA reads TGCAGTGCTAGTCGGTCGGCCAAAAACATTCAGTACTTC. It specifies CSASRSAKNIQYF. This chain joins TRBV20-1 and TRBJ2-4; D unresolved. This CDR3 contains 13 residues. Deletions cut 3 bases from V and 1 base from J, with 7 bases between. Germline V gene sequence: CDR1 DFQATT, CDR2 SNEGSKA (reference sequence).